This T cell receptor beta chain comes out of a study of beta chain features in type 1 diabetes. General study findings and limits: TCRB CDR3 length was moderately but significantly reduced in all four CD4+ subsets of Type 1 diabetes patients. A cDNA-based sequencing approach could over-represent cells with high TCR expression.

Germline V gene sequence: CDR1 SGDLS, CDR2 YYNGEE. V lost 4 bases, J lost 4 bases, and 11 bases stayed unmatched. The length of the CDR3 is 16 residues. This clone was found a few times. The antigen remains unidentified. The isolated RNA, all of it, was reverse transcribed, so expressed TCRB transcripts were what got sequenced. Assay used: immunoSEQ multiplex PCR; TCRdb lists only in-frame clones, some missing. Here the sample spans around 310,000 clones, roughly 14% being singletons. Purity (above 95%) was reached by all sorted populations. This receptor was obtained from a woman aged 18-29 years with type 1 diabetes. The rearrangement links TRBV9 to TRBJ2-5, with 9 bases matching TRBD2. The sequenced material came from naive CD4+ T cells from blood. This CDR3 is CASSSAGLAWGETQYF. CDR3 in DNA: TGTGCCAGCAGCTCCGCCGGACTAGCGTGGGGAGAGACCCAGTACTTC.